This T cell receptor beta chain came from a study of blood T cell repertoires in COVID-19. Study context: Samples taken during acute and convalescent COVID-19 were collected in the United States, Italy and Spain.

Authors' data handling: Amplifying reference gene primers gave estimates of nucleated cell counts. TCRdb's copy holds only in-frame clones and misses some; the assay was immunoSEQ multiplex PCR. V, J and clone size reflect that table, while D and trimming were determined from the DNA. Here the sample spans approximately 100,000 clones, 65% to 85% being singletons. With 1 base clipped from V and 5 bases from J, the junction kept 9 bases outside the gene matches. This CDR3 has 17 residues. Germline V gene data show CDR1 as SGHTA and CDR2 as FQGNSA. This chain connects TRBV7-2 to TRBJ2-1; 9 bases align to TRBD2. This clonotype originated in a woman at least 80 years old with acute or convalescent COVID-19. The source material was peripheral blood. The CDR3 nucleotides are TGTGCCAGCAGCTTAGTTGGTAGCGGGGGACCCCACAATGAGCAGTTCTTC. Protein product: CASSLVGSGGPHNEQFF.